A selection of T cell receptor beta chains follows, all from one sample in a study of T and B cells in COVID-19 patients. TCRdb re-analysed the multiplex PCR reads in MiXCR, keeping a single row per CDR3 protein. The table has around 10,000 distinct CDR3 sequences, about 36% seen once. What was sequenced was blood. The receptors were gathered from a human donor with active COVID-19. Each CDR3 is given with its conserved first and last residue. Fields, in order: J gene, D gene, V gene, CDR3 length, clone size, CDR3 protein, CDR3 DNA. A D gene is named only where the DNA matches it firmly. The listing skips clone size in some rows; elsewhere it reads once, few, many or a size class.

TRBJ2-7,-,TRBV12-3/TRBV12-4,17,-,CASSPTPNSGLTYEQYF,TGTGCCAGCAGTCCAACCCCCAACAGTGGACTTACCTACGAGCAGTACTTC
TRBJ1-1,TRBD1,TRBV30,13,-,CAWTGTGISEAFF,TGTGCCTGGACCGGGACAGGGATTTCTGAAGCTTTCTTT
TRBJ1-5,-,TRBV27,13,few,CASSAESNQPQHF,TGTGCCAGCAGTGCCGAAAGCAATCAGCCCCAGCATTTT
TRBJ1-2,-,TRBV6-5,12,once,CASSYGEYGYTF,TGTGCCAGCAGTTACGGGGAATATGGCTACACCTTC
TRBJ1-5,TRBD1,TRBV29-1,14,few,CSVGGQAIDQPQHF,TGCAGCGTCGGCGGACAGGCTATAGATCAGCCCCAGCATTTT
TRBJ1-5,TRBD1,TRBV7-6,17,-,CASSPDRGDWSNQPQHF,TGTGCCAGCAGCCCGGACAGGGGGGATTGGAGCAATCAGCCCCAGCATTTT
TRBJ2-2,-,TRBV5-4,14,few,CASSLYGVTGELFF,TGTGCCAGCAGCTTGTACGGCGTCACCGGGGAGCTGTTTTTT
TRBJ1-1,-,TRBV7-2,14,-,CASRVPRMNTEAFF,TGTGCCAGCAGAGTACCAAGGATGAACACTGAAGCTTTCTTT
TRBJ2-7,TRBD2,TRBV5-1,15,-,CASSLAAGADNEQYF,TGCGCCAGCAGCTTGGCAGCGGGAGCTGACAACGAGCAGTACTTC
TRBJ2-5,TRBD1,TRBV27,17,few,CASSSLDLDREQETQYF,TGTGCCAGCAGTTCCCTCGACCTTGACAGGGAGCAAGAGACCCAGTACTTC
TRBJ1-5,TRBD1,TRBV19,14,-,CASSQGTGSQPQHF,TGTGCCAGTAGTCAGGGGACAGGTAGCCAGCCCCAGCATTTT
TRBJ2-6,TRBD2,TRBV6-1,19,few,CASRGTSGGALPGANVLTF,TGTGCCAGCAGGGGGACTAGCGGGGGGGCCCTTCCTGGGGCCAACGTCCTGACTTTC
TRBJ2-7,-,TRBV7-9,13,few,CASMGVSSYEQYF,TGTGCCAGCATGGGGGTGAGCTCCTACGAGCAGTACTTC
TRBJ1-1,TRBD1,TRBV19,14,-,CASSISPGQFEAFF,TGTGCCAGTAGTATATCCCCGGGACAGTTTGAAGCTTTCTTT
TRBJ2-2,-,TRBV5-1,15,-,CASSLQEGRTGELFF,TGCGCCAGCAGCTTACAGGAGGGGCGCACCGGGGAGCTGTTTTTT
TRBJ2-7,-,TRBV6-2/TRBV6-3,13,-,CASSYSSPYEQYF,TGTGCCAGCAGTTACTCCTCGCCGTACGAGCAGTACTTC
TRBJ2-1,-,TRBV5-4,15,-,CASSFSGSSYNEQFF,TGCGCCAGCAGCTTTAGCGGCAGCTCCTACAATGAGCAGTTCTTC
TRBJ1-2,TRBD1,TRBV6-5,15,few,CASRQGQPMNYGYTF,TGTGCCAGCAGGCAGGGACAGCCCATGAACTATGGCTACACCTTC
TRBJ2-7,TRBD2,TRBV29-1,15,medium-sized,CSVDMGLAGSYEQYF,TGCAGCGTTGATATGGGTCTAGCGGGAAGCTACGAGCAGTACTTC
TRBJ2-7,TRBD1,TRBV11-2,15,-,CASSLGDRAVHEQYF,TGTGCCAGCAGCCTCGGAGACAGGGCGGTACACGAGCAGTACTTC
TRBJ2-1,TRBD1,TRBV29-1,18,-,CSVDVGQGAISSYNEQFF,TGCAGCGTTGATGTCGGACAGGGGGCGATCAGCTCCTACAATGAGCAGTTCTTC
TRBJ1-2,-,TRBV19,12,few,CASKIALGGYTF,TGTGCCAGTAAAATTGCTTTGGGCGGCTACACCTTC
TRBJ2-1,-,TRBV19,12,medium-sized,CASSSPNNEQFF,TGTGCCAGTAGTAGCCCCAACAATGAGCAGTTCTTC
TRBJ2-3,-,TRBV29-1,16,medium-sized,CSVEGASGRRTDTQYF,TGCAGCGTTGAGGGGGCTAGCGGACGTCGCACAGATACGCAGTATTTT
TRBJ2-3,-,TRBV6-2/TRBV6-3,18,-,CASRTFRGPNVQADTQYF,TGTGCCAGCAGGACTTTTCGCGGGCCCAATGTTCAGGCAGATACGCAGTATTTT
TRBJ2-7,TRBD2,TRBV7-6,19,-,CASSSQTTLAGERSYEQYF,TGTGCCAGCAGCTCCCAAACAACCCTAGCGGGCGAAAGGTCCTACGAGCAGTACTTC
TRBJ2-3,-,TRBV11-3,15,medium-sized,CASSSSTGFTDTQYF,TGTGCCAGCAGCTCTAGTACAGGGTTCACAGATACGCAGTATTTT
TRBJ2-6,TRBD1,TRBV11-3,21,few,CASSHSWARDRGPSGANVLTF,TGTGCCAGCAGCCACTCGTGGGCCCGGGACAGGGGCCCCTCTGGGGCCAACGTCCTGACTTTC
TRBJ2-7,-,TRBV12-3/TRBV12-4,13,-,CASSLGGLSEQYF,TGTGCCAGCAGTTTGGGAGGTCTAAGTGAGCAGTACTTC
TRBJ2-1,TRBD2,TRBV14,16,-,CASSSRTSGAYNEQFF,TGTGCCAGCAGCTCCCGGACTAGCGGGGCATACAATGAGCAGTTCTTC
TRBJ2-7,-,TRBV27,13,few,CASKLLQGYEQYF,TGTGCCAGCAAACTCCTACAGGGCTACGAGCAGTACTTC
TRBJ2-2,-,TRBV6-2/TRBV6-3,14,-,CASSQGGNTGELFF,TGTGCCAGCTCCCAGGGGGGGAACACCGGGGAGCTGTTTTTT
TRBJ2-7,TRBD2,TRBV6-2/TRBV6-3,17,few,CASSYQTTGDYTYEQYF,TGTGCCAGCAGTTACCAGACAACCGGGGACTACACCTACGAGCAGTACTTC
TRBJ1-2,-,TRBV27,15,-,CASSLFSGVNYGYTF,TGTGCCAGCAGTTTATTCTCAGGGGTTAACTATGGCTACACCTTC
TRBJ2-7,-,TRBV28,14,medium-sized,CASSLGEGTYEQYF,TGTGCCAGCAGTTTGGGTGAGGGGACCTACGAGCAGTACTTC
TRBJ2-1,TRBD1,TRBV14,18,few,CASSQVGQTGPFYNEQFF,TGTGCCAGCAGCCAAGTTGGGCAGACAGGGCCCTTCTACAATGAGCAGTTCTTC
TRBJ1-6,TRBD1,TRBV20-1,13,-,CSASGQGGSPLHF,TGCAGTGCTAGCGGACAGGGAGGTTCACCCCTCCACTTT
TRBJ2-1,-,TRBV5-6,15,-,CASSLLRLMANEQFF,TGTGCCAGCAGCTTGCTTCGCCTTATGGCGAATGAGCAGTTCTTC
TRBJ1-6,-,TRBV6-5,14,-,CASSYSVYNSPLHF,TGTGCCAGCAGTTACAGTGTCTATAATTCACCCCTCCACTTT
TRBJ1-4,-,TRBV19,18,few,CASRTTISLDTTNEKLFF,TGTGCCAGTAGGACGACCATAAGTCTGGACACAACTAATGAAAAACTGTTTTTT
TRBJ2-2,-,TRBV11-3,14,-,CASSLDPATGELFF,TGCGCCAGCAGCTTGGACCCCGCCACCGGGGAGCTGTTTTTT
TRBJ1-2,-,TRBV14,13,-,CASSQDRYYGYTF,TGTGCCAGCAGCCAAGATCGGTACTATGGCTACACCTTC
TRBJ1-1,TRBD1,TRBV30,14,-,CAWTGDRMNTEAFF,TGTGCCTGGACCGGGGACAGGATGAACACTGAAGCTTTCTTT
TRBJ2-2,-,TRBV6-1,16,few,CASSASRSQIGGELFF,TGTGCCAGCAGTGCTAGCAGGTCCCAGATTGGCGGGGAGCTGTTTTTT
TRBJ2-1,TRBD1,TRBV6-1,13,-,CASSQRQGPEQFF,TGTGCCAGCAGTCAACGACAGGGGCCTGAGCAGTTCTTC
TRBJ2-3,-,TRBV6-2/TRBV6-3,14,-,CASERGERTATQYF,TGTGCCAGCGAAAGAGGGGAAAGGACAGCTACGCAGTATTTT
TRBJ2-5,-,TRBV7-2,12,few,CASSSGLETQYF,TGTGCCAGCAGCTCCGGACTAGAGACCCAGTACTTC
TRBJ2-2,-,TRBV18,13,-,CASSPTSDGELFF,TGTGCCAGCTCACCGACCTCGGACGGGGAGCTGTTTTTT
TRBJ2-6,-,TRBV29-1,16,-,CSVARDFDSGANVLTF,TGCAGCGTTGCGCGGGACTTCGACTCTGGGGCCAACGTCCTGACTTTC
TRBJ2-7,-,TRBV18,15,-,CASSPPSKSSYEQCF,TGTGCCAGCTCACCACCGTCAAAATCCTCCTACGAGCAGTGCTTC
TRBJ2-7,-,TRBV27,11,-,CASSSRSEQYF,TGTGCCAGCAGTTCCCGTTCCGAGCAGTACTTC
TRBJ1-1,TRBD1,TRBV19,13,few,CASSINRDSEAFF,TGTGCCAGTAGTATAAACCGGGACAGCGAAGCTTTCTTT
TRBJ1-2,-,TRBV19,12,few,CASSIGGGGYTF,TGTGCCAGTAGTATAGGGGGAGGAGGCTACACCTTC
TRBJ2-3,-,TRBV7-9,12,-,CASSSATDTQYF,TGTGCCAGCAGCTCAGCCACAGATACGCAGTATTTT